A selection of T cell receptor beta chains follows, all from one sample in a study of breast tumors, draining lymph nodes, adjacent tissues. TCRdb used MiXCR to reprocess the multiplex PCR reads, holding one entry per CDR3 protein. Among 290,000 or so distinct CDR3 sequences listed, 30% to 35% were seen once. Sequencing was done on a sample of axillary lymph node tissue. All receptors derive from a female donor with breast cancer. Some clones in this sample may be carry-over from other donors' samples. CDR3s include the opening cysteine and the closing phenylalanine or tryptophan. A D gene is named only where the DNA matches it firmly. Not every row has a clone size; where given, it reads once, few, many or a size class.

V gene: TRBV5-6
clone size: many
J gene: TRBJ2-7
D gene: -
CDR3 DNA: TGTGCCAGCAGCCGGGGGTTTGCGGGTGTCGACGAGCAGTACTTC
CDR3 protein: CASSRGFAGVDEQYF

V gene: TRBV7-6
clone size: many
J gene: TRBJ1-3
D gene: -
CDR3 DNA: TGTGCCAGCAGCTTAGCGGGGGGGAGACCCTCTGGAAACACCATATATTTT
CDR3 protein: CASSLAGGRPSGNTIYF

V gene: TRBV5-6
clone size: many
J gene: TRBJ2-7
D gene: -
CDR3 DNA: TGTGCCAGCAGCTTGGCCGAAAGGCCCCACGAGCAGTACTTC
CDR3 protein: CASSLAERPHEQYF

V gene: TRBV10-3
clone size: -
J gene: TRBJ1-6
D gene: TRBD1
CDR3 DNA: TGTGCCATCAGTTGGACAGGGTTTAATTCACCCCTCCACTTT
CDR3 protein: CAISWTGFNSPLHF

V gene: TRBV29-1
clone size: many
J gene: TRBJ1-4
D gene: TRBD1
CDR3 DNA: TGCAGCGTTTTTACAGGGGGCTGGGGGGAAAAACTGTTTTTT
CDR3 protein: CSVFTGGWGEKLFF

V gene: TRBV11-3
clone size: many
J gene: TRBJ2-3
D gene: -
CDR3 DNA: TGTGCCAGCAGCTTATTTGCGTTAGATACGCAGTATTTT
CDR3 protein: CASSLFALDTQYF

V gene: TRBV29-1
clone size: -
J gene: TRBJ1-5
D gene: TRBD1
CDR3 DNA: TGCAGCGAGTGGGGGACAGGGAATCTGCCCCAGCATTTT
CDR3 protein: CSEWGTGNLPQHF

V gene: TRBV6-6
clone size: many
J gene: TRBJ2-1
D gene: TRBD2
CDR3 DNA: TGTGCCAGCAGTCCTCGGGCGGGAGGGCCCAATGAGCAGTTCTTC
CDR3 protein: CASSPRAGGPNEQFF

V gene: TRBV7-7
clone size: many
J gene: TRBJ1-4
D gene: -
CDR3 DNA: TGTGCTAGCAGCTTGGAAGGCGCCGGAAATGAAAAACTGTTTTTT
CDR3 protein: CASSLEGAGNEKLFF

V gene: TRBV11-2
clone size: many
J gene: TRBJ2-7
D gene: -
CDR3 DNA: TGTGCCAGCAGCGGCAGACAGATTTTTTCTAGTTCCTACGAGCAGTACTTC
CDR3 protein: CASSGRQIFSSSYEQYF

V gene: TRBV28
clone size: -
J gene: TRBJ2-5
D gene: -
CDR3 DNA: TGTGCCAGCACTGTTGGGGGCCAAGAGACCCAGTACTTC
CDR3 protein: CASTVGGQETQYF

V gene: TRBV19
clone size: many
J gene: TRBJ1-2
D gene: TRBD1
CDR3 DNA: TGTGCCAGTAGAGGACCGGGACAGGGGACGGGCTACACCTTC
CDR3 protein: CASRGPGQGTGYTF

V gene: TRBV12-5
clone size: many
J gene: TRBJ2-1
D gene: -
CDR3 DNA: TGTGCTAGTGGTGCGGGACAGAGCTACAATGAGCAGTTCTTC
CDR3 protein: CASGAGQSYNEQFF

V gene: TRBV4-3
clone size: many
J gene: TRBJ2-3
D gene: -
CDR3 DNA: TGCGCCAGCAGCCAAGACCGGGGGACAGATACGCAGTATTTT
CDR3 protein: CASSQDRGTDTQYF

V gene: TRBV29-1
clone size: many
J gene: TRBJ2-3
D gene: -
CDR3 DNA: TGCAGCGTTGGGGACTTCGTAGATACGCAGTATTTT
CDR3 protein: CSVGDFVDTQYF

V gene: TRBV2
clone size: few
J gene: TRBJ1-2
D gene: TRBD1
CDR3 DNA: TGTGCCAGCAGTTTACAGGGGAATGGCTACACCTTC
CDR3 protein: CASSLQGNGYTF

V gene: TRBV7-6
clone size: -
J gene: TRBJ1-1
D gene: -
CDR3 DNA: TGTGCCAGCAGCTTAGATGGGTTGGAGAGCACTGAAGCTTTCTTT
CDR3 protein: CASSLDGLESTEAFF

V gene: TRBV9
clone size: many
J gene: TRBJ2-5
D gene: TRBD2
CDR3 DNA: TGTGCCAGCAGCGTAGATGGGGCGGGAGGGGGGACCCAGTACTTC
CDR3 protein: CASSVDGAGGGTQYF

V gene: TRBV10-1
clone size: -
J gene: TRBJ2-1
D gene: TRBD2
CDR3 DNA: TGCGCCAGCAGTGAGTCCGGTAGCGGGAGAGTGAATAAGCAGTTCTTC
CDR3 protein: CASSESGSGRVNKQFF

V gene: TRBV20-1
clone size: many
J gene: TRBJ2-1
D gene: TRBD1
CDR3 DNA: TGCAGTGCTTGCCCTTACAGGGGTGAGCAGTTCTTC
CDR3 protein: CSACPYRGEQFF

V gene: TRBV27
clone size: many
J gene: TRBJ1-2
D gene: TRBD1
CDR3 DNA: TGTGCCAGCAGCTCTCCTACAGGGGGAGATGGCTACACCTTC
CDR3 protein: CASSSPTGGDGYTF

V gene: TRBV25-1
clone size: -
J gene: TRBJ2-5
D gene: -
CDR3 DNA: TGTGCCAGCAGTGCTCCTCAGACTGCACAAGAGACCCAGTACTTC
CDR3 protein: CASSAPQTAQETQYF

V gene: TRBV19
clone size: many
J gene: TRBJ1-2
D gene: -
CDR3 DNA: TGTGCCAGTAGTATAGAGTCAGGGCTACTCTATGGCTACACCTTC
CDR3 protein: CASSIESGLLYGYTF

V gene: TRBV18
clone size: -
J gene: TRBJ1-4
D gene: -
CDR3 DNA: TGTGCCAGCTCACCCTCTGGGACTGAAAAACTGTTTTTT
CDR3 protein: CASSPSGTEKLFF

V gene: TRBV30
clone size: few
J gene: TRBJ2-3
D gene: TRBD2
CDR3 DNA: TGTGCCTGGAGTGCGACTAGCGGCCGCACAGATACGCAGTATTTT
CDR3 protein: CAWSATSGRTDTQYF

V gene: TRBV19
clone size: -
J gene: TRBJ1-5
D gene: TRBD1
CDR3 DNA: TGTGCCAGCAGGGGACAGGGTGATACCAGTCAGCCCCAGCATTTT
CDR3 protein: CASRGQGDTSQPQHF

V gene: TRBV27
clone size: few
J gene: TRBJ2-5
D gene: TRBD2
CDR3 DNA: TGTGCCAGCGGACTAGCGGGAGGAGCGATTATGGACTTC
CDR3 protein: CASGLAGGAIMDF

V gene: TRBV12-3/TRBV12-4
clone size: many
J gene: TRBJ2-2
D gene: TRBD2
CDR3 DNA: TGTGCCAGCAGTAAAAAGACTAGCGGGGATGCGAACACCGGGGAGCTGTTTTTT
CDR3 protein: CASSKKTSGDANTGELFF

V gene: TRBV9
clone size: -
J gene: TRBJ1-4
D gene: -
CDR3 DNA: TGTGCCAGCAGCGTGGGAGGGGTTGGAGAAAAACTGTCCTTT
CDR3 protein: CASSVGGVGEKLSF

V gene: TRBV15
clone size: -
J gene: TRBJ2-6
D gene: -
CDR3 DNA: TGTGCCACCAGCAGGAGGAACAGGGCCAACGTCCTGACTTTC
CDR3 protein: CATSRRNRANVLTF

V gene: TRBV9
clone size: -
J gene: TRBJ2-6
D gene: -
CDR3 DNA: TGTGCCAGCAGCCCCCTTCAGGGACCTGGGGCCAACGCCCTGACTTTC
CDR3 protein: CASSPLQGPGANALTF

V gene: TRBV24-1
clone size: many
J gene: TRBJ2-2
D gene: TRBD2
CDR3 DNA: TGTGCCACCCGCGAGGCGGGAGCGGGCGGGGAGCTGTTTTTT
CDR3 protein: CATREAGAGGELFF

V gene: TRBV3-1
clone size: few
J gene: TRBJ1-3
D gene: -
CDR3 DNA: TGTGCCAGCAGCCAAGCCAGGGTCTCTGGAAACACCATATATTTT
CDR3 protein: CASSQARVSGNTIYF

V gene: TRBV20-1
clone size: once
J gene: TRBJ2-5
D gene: -
CDR3 DNA: TGCAGTGCTAGAAGGGGGCAGGGGGGTGAGACCCAGTACTTC
CDR3 protein: CSARRGQGGETQYF

V gene: TRBV9
clone size: -
J gene: TRBJ1-6
D gene: TRBD1
CDR3 DNA: TGTGCCAGCAGCGGGGGACAGGGGGAGGGATCACCCCTCCACTTT
CDR3 protein: CASSGGQGEGSPLHF

V gene: TRBV20-1
clone size: many
J gene: TRBJ2-1
D gene: -
CDR3 DNA: TGCAGTGCCCCTCTGGCGAATGAGCAGTTCTTC
CDR3 protein: CSAPLANEQFF

V gene: TRBV19
clone size: many
J gene: TRBJ2-2
D gene: -
CDR3 DNA: TGTGCCAGTAATGGACCGAACACCGGGGAGCTGTTTTTT
CDR3 protein: CASNGPNTGELFF

V gene: TRBV29-1
clone size: many
J gene: TRBJ1-2
D gene: -
CDR3 DNA: TGCAGCGTTGAAGCGGGGGACTATGGCTACACCTTC
CDR3 protein: CSVEAGDYGYTF

V gene: TRBV11-3
clone size: many
J gene: TRBJ2-7
D gene: -
CDR3 DNA: TGTGCCAGCAGCTTAGTTGCGGGGAGTAATCACGAGCAGTACTTC
CDR3 protein: CASSLVAGSNHEQYF

V gene: TRBV5-6
clone size: -
J gene: TRBJ2-7
D gene: -
CDR3 DNA: TGTGCCAGCAACTTGGGGCAGGGTATCTACGAGCAGTACTTC
CDR3 protein: CASNLGQGIYEQYF

V gene: TRBV6-2/TRBV6-3
clone size: -
J gene: TRBJ2-3
D gene: TRBD1
CDR3 DNA: TGTGCCAGCAGTTACTCGGTTACAGGGGTAGCAGATACGCAGTATTTT
CDR3 protein: CASSYSVTGVADTQYF

V gene: TRBV7-2
clone size: many
J gene: TRBJ2-1
D gene: -
CDR3 DNA: TGTGCCAGCAGCTTAGTGAGGAGCGGCGCCTACAATGAGCAGTTCTTC
CDR3 protein: CASSLVRSGAYNEQFF

V gene: TRBV19
clone size: many
J gene: TRBJ1-5
D gene: -
CDR3 DNA: TGTGCCAGTAGCGTCGGGAGTCAGCCCCAGCATTTT
CDR3 protein: CASSVGSQPQHF

V gene: TRBV11-2
clone size: many
J gene: TRBJ1-4
D gene: -
CDR3 DNA: TGTGCCAGCTCGCCGGAGGGGCGGCTGTTTTTT
CDR3 protein: CASSPEGRLFF

V gene: TRBV5-8
clone size: many
J gene: TRBJ2-5
D gene: -
CDR3 DNA: TGTGCCAGCAGCTTCCGCAGGGCGGGTCGGGAGACCCAGTACTTC
CDR3 protein: CASSFRRAGRETQYF

V gene: TRBV5-6
clone size: -
J gene: TRBJ2-7
D gene: -
CDR3 DNA: TGTGCCAGCAGCTTGGGGACGGGGGTGACCTACGAGCAGTACTTC
CDR3 protein: CASSLGTGVTYEQYF

V gene: TRBV10-3
clone size: many
J gene: TRBJ2-1
D gene: TRBD2
CDR3 DNA: TGTGCCATCAGTCGGCGGGAGGGCCAGGATGAGCAGTTCTTC
CDR3 protein: CAISRREGQDEQFF

V gene: TRBV5-4
clone size: -
J gene: TRBJ2-7
D gene: TRBD2
CDR3 DNA: TGTGCCAGCAGCGTTGGCGGGGGGGCCGTAGCGGGCTTCTCCTACGAGCAGTACTTC
CDR3 protein: CASSVGGGAVAGFSYEQYF

V gene: TRBV11-2
clone size: many
J gene: TRBJ2-2
D gene: TRBD2
CDR3 DNA: TGTGCCAGCAGCGGACGCCAAAGGACTAGCGGGTACTACACCGGGGAGCTGTTTTTT
CDR3 protein: CASSGRQRTSGYYTGELFF

V gene: TRBV6-6
clone size: many
J gene: TRBJ1-3
D gene: -
CDR3 DNA: TGTGCCAGCAGTTACGGGTCACCAGGCGGCTCTGGAAACACCATATATTTT
CDR3 protein: CASSYGSPGGSGNTIYF

V gene: TRBV30
clone size: -
J gene: TRBJ2-7
D gene: TRBD1
CDR3 DNA: TGTGCCTGGAGCCTGGATCAGGGGGCGGGCGAGCAGTACTTC
CDR3 protein: CAWSLDQGAGEQYF

V gene: TRBV10-3
clone size: many
J gene: TRBJ1-6
D gene: -
CDR3 DNA: TGTGCCATCAGTGACGAGGGCTCCTATAATTCACCCCTCCACTTT
CDR3 protein: CAISDEGSYNSPLHF

V gene: TRBV20-1
clone size: many
J gene: TRBJ1-5
D gene: -
CDR3 DNA: TGCAGTGCCAGCGAGGCAGGGACCCCCTGGGGCAATCAGCCCCAGCATTTT
CDR3 protein: CSASEAGTPWGNQPQHF

V gene: TRBV7-9
clone size: many
J gene: TRBJ2-1
D gene: TRBD2
CDR3 DNA: TGTGCCAGCAGCTTCCCGGGGGGTCCTAGATTCAATGAGCAGTTCTTC
CDR3 protein: CASSFPGGPRFNEQFF

V gene: TRBV3-1
clone size: few
J gene: TRBJ2-3
D gene: -
CDR3 DNA: TGTGCCAGCAGCCAGGGGTCGGCAGGCACAGATACGCAGTATTTT
CDR3 protein: CASSQGSAGTDTQYF

V gene: TRBV11-3
clone size: -
J gene: TRBJ2-2
D gene: -
CDR3 DNA: TGTGCCAGCAGCTTAGGGGGGTCGGCAAGCACCGGGGAGCTGTTTTTT
CDR3 protein: CASSLGGSASTGELFF

V gene: TRBV9
clone size: -
J gene: TRBJ2-6
D gene: -
CDR3 DNA: TGTGCCAGCAGCGTAGGGCTTGGGGCCAACGTCCTGACTTTC
CDR3 protein: CASSVGLGANVLTF

V gene: TRBV30
clone size: many
J gene: TRBJ2-3
D gene: -
CDR3 DNA: TGTGCCTGGAATCGCGGGTCGTCGCAGTATTTT
CDR3 protein: CAWNRGSSQYF

V gene: TRBV27
clone size: -
J gene: TRBJ2-7
D gene: -
CDR3 DNA: TGTGCCAGCAGTCCATACATTAACTACGAGCAGTACTTC
CDR3 protein: CASSPYINYEQYF